This T cell receptor (beta chain) derives from a study of CD8+ T cells in alopecia areata. Sequencing used cDNA as its template, made by extracting RNA and reverse transcribing it. Some clones are missing from TCRdb's copy, which holds only in-frame ones; the method was immunoSEQ multiplex PCR. The table lists around 200,000 clones, 63% of them singletons. V lost 5 bases to trimming and J lost 3 bases; unmatched junction nucleotides: 5. The CDR3 is 15 residues long. Germline-derived CDR1 and CDR2 are SNHLY and FYNNEI. The sample in question was CD4+ T cells sorted from blood, obtained at week 0. The genes are TRBV2 and TRBJ2-3, with 10 bases aligning to TRBD1. The sequence was collected from a human donor with alopecia areata. CDR3 DNA sequence: TGTGCCAGCAGTAGACCGGGACAGGGGACAGATACGCAGTATTTT. Protein product: CASSRPGQGTDTQYF.